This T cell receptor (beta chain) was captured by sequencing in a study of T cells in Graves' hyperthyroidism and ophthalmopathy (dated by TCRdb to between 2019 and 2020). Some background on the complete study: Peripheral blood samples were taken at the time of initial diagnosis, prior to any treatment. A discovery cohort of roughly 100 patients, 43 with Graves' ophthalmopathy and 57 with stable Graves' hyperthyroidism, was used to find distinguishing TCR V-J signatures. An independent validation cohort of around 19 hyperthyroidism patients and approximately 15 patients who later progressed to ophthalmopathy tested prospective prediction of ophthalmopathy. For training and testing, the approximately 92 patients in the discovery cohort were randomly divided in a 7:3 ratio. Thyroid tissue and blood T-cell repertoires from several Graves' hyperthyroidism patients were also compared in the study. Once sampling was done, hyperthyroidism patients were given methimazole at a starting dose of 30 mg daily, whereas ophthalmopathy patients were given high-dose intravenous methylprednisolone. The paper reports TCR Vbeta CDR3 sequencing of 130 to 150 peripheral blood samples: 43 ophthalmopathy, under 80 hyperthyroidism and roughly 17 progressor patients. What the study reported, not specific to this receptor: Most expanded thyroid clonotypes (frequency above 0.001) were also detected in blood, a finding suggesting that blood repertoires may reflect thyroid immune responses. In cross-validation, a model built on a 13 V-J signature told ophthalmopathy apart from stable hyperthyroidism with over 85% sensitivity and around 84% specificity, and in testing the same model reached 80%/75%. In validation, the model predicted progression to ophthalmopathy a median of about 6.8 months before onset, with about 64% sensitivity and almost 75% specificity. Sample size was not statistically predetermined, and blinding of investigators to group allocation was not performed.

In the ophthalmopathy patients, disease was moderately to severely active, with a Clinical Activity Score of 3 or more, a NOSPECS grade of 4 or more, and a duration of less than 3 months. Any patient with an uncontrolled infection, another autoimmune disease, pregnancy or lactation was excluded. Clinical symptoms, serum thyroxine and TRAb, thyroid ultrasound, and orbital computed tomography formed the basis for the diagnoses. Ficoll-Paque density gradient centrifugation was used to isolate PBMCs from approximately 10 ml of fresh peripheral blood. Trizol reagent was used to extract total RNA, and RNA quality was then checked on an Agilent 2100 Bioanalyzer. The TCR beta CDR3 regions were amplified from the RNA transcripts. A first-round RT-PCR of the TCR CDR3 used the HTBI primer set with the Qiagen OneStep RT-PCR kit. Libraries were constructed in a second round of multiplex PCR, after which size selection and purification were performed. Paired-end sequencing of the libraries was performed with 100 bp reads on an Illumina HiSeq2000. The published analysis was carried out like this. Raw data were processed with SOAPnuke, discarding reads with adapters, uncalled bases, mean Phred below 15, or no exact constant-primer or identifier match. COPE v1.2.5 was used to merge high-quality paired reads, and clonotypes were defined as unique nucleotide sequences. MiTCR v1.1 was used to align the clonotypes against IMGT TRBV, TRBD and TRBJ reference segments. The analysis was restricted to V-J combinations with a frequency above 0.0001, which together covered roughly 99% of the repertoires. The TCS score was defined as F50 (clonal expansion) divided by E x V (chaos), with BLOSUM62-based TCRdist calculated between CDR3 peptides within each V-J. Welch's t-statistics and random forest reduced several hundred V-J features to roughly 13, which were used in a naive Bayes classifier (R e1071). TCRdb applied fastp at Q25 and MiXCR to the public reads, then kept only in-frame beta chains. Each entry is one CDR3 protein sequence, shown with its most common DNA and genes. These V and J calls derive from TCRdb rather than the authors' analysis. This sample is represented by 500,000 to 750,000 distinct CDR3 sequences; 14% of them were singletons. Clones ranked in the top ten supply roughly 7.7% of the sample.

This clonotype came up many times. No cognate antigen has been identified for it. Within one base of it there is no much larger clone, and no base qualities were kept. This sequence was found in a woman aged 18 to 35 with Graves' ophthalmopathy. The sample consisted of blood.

The CDR3 amino acid sequence is: CASTRSGGNEQFF. The nucleotide sequence reads TGTGCCAGCACCCGTTCAGGGGGCAATGAGCAGTTCTTC. This chain is built from TRBV12-3 or TRBV12-4 and TRBJ2-1; TRBD1 aligns with 7 central bases. V trim: 7 bases; J trim: 6 bases; unmatched bases: 6. The CDR3 has 13 amino acids, counting the end cysteine and phenylalanine. Only the CDR3 region is kept as DNA, spanning 39 bases read in frame from base 1.